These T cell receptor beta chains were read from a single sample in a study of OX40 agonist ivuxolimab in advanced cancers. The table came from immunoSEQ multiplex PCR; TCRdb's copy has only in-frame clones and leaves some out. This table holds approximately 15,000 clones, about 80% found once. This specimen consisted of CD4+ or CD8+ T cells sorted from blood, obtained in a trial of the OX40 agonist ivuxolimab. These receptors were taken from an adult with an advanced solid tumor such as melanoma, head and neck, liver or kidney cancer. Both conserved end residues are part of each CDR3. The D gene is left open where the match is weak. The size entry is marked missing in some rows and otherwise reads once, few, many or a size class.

CASRSTDTQYF	TGCGCCAGCAGGTCCACAGATACGCAGTATTTT	TRBV5-1	TRBJ2-3	.	.
CSVEGDYTDTQYF	TGCAGCGTTGAAGGGGACTACACAGATACGCAGTATTTT	TRBV29-1	TRBJ2-3	TRBD2	.
CASQAGAGETQYF	TGTGCCAGCCAAGCTGGGGCTGGAGAGACCCAGTACTTC	TRBV7-8	TRBJ2-5	.	.
CASTEQGLGNQPQHF	TGTGCCAGCACGGAACAGGGGTTGGGCAATCAGCCCCAGCATTTT	TRBV6-1	TRBJ1-5	TRBD1	.
CASSVGWGTEAFF	TGTGCCAGCAGCGTAGGGTGGGGGACCGAAGCTTTCTTT	TRBV9	TRBJ1-1	.	few
CASSSVTVNYGYTF	TGTGCCAGCAGCTCCGTAACGGTGAACTATGGCTACACCTTC	TRBV5-4	TRBJ1-2	.	.
CASSLGPSNQPQHF	TGTGCCAGCAGCTTGGGTCCGAGCAATCAGCCCCAGCATTTT	TRBV7-9	TRBJ1-5	.	.
CASSLVRTGNTEAFF	TGTGCCAGCAGTTTAGTCCGGACAGGGAACACTGAAGCTTTCTTT	TRBV27	TRBJ1-1	TRBD1	.
CASSLGRDGSYEQYF	TGTGCCAGCAGCCTAGGACGGGACGGTTCCTACGAGCAGTACTTC	TRBV14	TRBJ2-7	.	.
CASSLGQDYGYTF	TGTGCCAGCAGTTTGGGGCAGGACTATGGCTACACCTTC	TRBV27	TRBJ1-2	.	.
CASSLVNGYGYTF	TGTGCCAGCAGCTTGGTCAATGGGTATGGCTACACCTTC	TRBV5-4	TRBJ1-2	.	.
CASSWWREDTGELFF	TGTGCCAGCAGTTGGTGGAGGGAGGACACCGGGGAGCTGTTTTTT	TRBV6-5	TRBJ2-2	.	.
CASSSLWTGTGTYTDTQYF	TGTGCCAGCAGCTCCCTTTGGACCGGGACAGGGACCTACACAGATACGCAGTATTTT	TRBV7-6	TRBJ2-3	TRBD1	.
CASSLLNEQFF	TGTGCCAGCAGCCTCCTCAATGAGCAGTTCTTC	TRBV11-2	TRBJ2-1	.	.
CASSEILNTEAFF	TGTGCCAGCAGTGAAATCTTGAACACTGAAGCTTTCTTT	TRBV6-1	TRBJ1-1	.	medium-sized
CASRGSGAIQETQYF	TGCGCCAGCAGAGGTAGCGGGGCAATCCAAGAGACCCAGTACTTC	TRBV5-1	TRBJ2-5	TRBD2	.
CAWSVLFGGGPSSYNEQFF	TGTGCCTGGAGTGTACTATTTGGCGGGGGCCCCAGCTCCTACAATGAGCAGTTCTTC	TRBV30	TRBJ2-1	.	.
CASSSMDRVLQF	TGTGCCAGCAGCTCTATGGACAGGGTACTCCAATTT	TRBV7-3	TRBJ1-1	TRBD1	.
CASSSSDSSYNSPLHF	TGCGCCAGCAGCTCAAGCGACTCTTCCTATAATTCACCCCTCCACTTT	TRBV4-3	TRBJ1-6	.	.
CASSLDGTAYYTF	TGTGCCAGCAGCTTAGATGGGACAGCATACTACACCTTC	TRBV11-3	TRBJ1-2	TRBD1	few
CASSLGGNYGYTF	TGTGCCAGCAGCTTAGGGGGTAACTATGGCTACACCTTC	TRBV7-9	TRBJ1-2	.	few
CASSQGGLYGYTF	TGCGCCAGCAGCCAAGGAGGGCTCTATGGCTACACCTTC	TRBV4-1	TRBJ1-2	.	.
CASSLGGTGELFF	TGTGCCAGCAGTTTAGGGGGCACCGGGGAGCTGTTTTTT	TRBV28	TRBJ2-2	.	few
CASSLEQGSNEKLFF	TGTGCCAGCAGTTTGGAACAGGGCTCTAATGAAAAACTGTTTTTT	TRBV28	TRBJ1-4	.	few
CASTMTGAYEQYF	TGTGCCAGCACCATGACAGGGGCCTACGAGCAGTACTTC	TRBV27	TRBJ2-7	TRBD1	.
CASSLGQGLHGYTF	TGTGCCAGCAGCTTAGGACAGGGCTTGCATGGCTACACCTTC	TRBV13	TRBJ1-2	.	.
CASSLDAGSYEQYF	TGTGCCAGCAGTTTAGACGCAGGGTCCTACGAGCAGTACTTC	TRBV28	TRBJ2-7	.	once
CASSLELAGGMAGELFF	TGTGCTAGCAGCTTAGAACTAGCGGGGGGCATGGCCGGGGAGCTGTTTTTT	TRBV7-7	TRBJ2-2	TRBD2	.
CASSPEADTQYF	TGTGCCAGCAGCCCAGAAGCAGATACGCAGTATTTT	TRBV6-5	TRBJ2-3	.	.
CASSQDYTGELFF	TGCGCCAGCAGCCAAGATTACACCGGGGAGCTGTTTTTT	TRBV4-3	TRBJ2-2	.	few
CASSRGQGTFSGNTIYF	TGTGCCAGCAGCCGGGGACAGGGGACCTTCTCTGGAAACACCATATATTTT	TRBV11-3	TRBJ1-3	TRBD1	.